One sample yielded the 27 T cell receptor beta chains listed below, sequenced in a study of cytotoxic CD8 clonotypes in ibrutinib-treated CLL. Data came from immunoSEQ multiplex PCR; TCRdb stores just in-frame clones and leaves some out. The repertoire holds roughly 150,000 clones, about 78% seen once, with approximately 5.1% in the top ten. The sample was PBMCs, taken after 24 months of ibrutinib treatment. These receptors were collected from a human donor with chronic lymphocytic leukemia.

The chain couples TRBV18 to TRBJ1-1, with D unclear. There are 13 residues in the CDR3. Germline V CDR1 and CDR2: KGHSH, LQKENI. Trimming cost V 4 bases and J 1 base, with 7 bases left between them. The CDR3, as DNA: TGTGCCAGCTCACAACACAGGAACACTGAAGCTTTCTTT. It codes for CASSQHRNTEAFF.

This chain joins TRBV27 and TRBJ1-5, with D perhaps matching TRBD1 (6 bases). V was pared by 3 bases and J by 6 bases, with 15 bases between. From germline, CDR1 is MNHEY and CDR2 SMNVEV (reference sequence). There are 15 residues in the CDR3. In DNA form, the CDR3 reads TGTGCCAGCAGTTTTGACCCAGAAGGGGGTCAGCCCCAGCATTTT. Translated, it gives CASSFDPEGGQPQHF.

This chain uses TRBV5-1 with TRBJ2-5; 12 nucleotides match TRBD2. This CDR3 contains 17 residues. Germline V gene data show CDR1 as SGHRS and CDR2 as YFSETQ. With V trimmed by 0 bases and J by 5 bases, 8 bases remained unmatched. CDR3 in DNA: TGCGCCAGCAGCTTGGGCCCTAGCGGGGGGGCCGCGGAGACCCAGTACTTC. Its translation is CASSLGPSGGAAETQYF.

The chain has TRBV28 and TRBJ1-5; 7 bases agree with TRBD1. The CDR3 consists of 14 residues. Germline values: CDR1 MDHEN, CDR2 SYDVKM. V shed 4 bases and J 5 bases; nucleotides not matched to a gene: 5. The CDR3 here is CASSSGQADQPQHF. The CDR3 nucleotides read TGTGCCAGCAGTTCCGGACAGGCAGATCAGCCCCAGCATTTT.

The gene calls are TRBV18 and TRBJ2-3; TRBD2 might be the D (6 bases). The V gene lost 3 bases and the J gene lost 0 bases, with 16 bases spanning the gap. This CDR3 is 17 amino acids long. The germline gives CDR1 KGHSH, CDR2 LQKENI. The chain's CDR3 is CASSPPSWEASTDTQYF. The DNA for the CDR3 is TGTGCCAGCTCACCGCCATCCTGGGAGGCTAGCACAGATACGCAGTATTTT. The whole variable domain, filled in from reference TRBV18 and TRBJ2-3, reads NAGVMQNPRHLVRRRGQEARLRCSPMKGHSHVYWYRQLPEEGLKFMVYLQKENIIDESGMPKERFSAEFPKEGPSILRIQQVVRGDSAAYFCASSPPSWEASTDTQYFGPGTRLTVL.

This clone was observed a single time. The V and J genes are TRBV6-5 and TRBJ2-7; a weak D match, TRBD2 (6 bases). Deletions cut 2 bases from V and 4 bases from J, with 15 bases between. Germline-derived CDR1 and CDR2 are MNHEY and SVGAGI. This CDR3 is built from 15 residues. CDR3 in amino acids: CASSYRGTGGYEQYF. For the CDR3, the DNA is TGTGCCAGCAGTTACCGTGGGACCGGGGGTTACGAGCAGTACTTC.

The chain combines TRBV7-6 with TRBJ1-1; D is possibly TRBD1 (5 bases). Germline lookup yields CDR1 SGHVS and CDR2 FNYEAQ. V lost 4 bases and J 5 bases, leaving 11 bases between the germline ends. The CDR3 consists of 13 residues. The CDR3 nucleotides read TGTGCCAGCAGCTCGCACGGGGGGACTGAAGCTTTCTTT. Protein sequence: CASSSHGGTEAFF.

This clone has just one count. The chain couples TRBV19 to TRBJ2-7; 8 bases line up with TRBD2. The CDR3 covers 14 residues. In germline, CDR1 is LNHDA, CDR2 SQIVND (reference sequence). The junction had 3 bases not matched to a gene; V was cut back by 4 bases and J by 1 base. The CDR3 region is CASSSGRSSYEQYF. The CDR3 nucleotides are TGTGCCAGTAGTAGCGGGAGGTCTTCCTACGAGCAGTACTTC.

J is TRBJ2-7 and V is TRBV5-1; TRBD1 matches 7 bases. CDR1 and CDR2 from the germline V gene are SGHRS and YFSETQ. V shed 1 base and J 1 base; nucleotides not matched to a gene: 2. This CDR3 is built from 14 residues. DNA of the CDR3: TGCGCCAGCAGCTTGTCGACAGGGTCCTACGAGCAGTACTTC. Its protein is CASSLSTGSYEQYF. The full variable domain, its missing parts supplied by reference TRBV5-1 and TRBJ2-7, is KAGVTQTPRYLIKTRGQQVTLSCSPISGHRSVSWYQQTPGQGLQFLFEYFSETQRNKGNFPGRFSGRQFSNSRSEMNVSTLELGDSALYLCASSLSTGSYEQYFGPGTRLTVT.

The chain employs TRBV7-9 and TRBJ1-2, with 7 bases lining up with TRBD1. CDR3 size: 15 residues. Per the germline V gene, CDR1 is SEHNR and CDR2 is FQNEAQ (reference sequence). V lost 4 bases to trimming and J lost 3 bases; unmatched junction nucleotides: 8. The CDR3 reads CASSSMGTGDYGYTF. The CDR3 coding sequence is TGTGCCAGCAGCTCCATGGGAACAGGGGACTATGGCTACACCTTC.

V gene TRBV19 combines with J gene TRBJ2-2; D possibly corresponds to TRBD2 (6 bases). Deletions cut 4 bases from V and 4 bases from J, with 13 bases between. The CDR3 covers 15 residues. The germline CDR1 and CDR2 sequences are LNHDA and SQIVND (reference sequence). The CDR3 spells CASSTPSAGTGELFF. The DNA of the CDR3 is TGTGCCAGTAGTACCCCTAGCGCGGGCACCGGGGAGCTGTTTTTT.

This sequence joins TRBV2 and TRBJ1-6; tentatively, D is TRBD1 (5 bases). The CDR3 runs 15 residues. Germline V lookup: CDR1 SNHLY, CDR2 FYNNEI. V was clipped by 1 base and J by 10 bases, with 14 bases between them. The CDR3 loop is CASSEGGSPGSPLHF. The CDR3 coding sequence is TGTGCCAGCAGTGAAGGGGGGTCCCCCGGCTCACCCCTCCACTTT.

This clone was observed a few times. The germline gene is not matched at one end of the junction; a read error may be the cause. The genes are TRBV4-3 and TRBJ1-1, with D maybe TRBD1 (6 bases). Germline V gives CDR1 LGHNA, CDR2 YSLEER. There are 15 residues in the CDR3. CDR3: CASSQDPLGDTEAFF. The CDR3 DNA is TGCGCCAGCAGCCAAGATCCCCTCGGGGACACCGAAGCTTTCTTT.

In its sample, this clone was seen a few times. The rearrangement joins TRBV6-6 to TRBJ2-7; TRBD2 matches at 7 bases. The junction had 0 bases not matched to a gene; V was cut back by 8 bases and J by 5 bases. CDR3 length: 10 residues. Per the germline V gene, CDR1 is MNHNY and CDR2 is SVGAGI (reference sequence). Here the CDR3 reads CASGRDEQYF. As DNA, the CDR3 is TGTGCCAGCGGGAGGGACGAGCAGTACTTC.

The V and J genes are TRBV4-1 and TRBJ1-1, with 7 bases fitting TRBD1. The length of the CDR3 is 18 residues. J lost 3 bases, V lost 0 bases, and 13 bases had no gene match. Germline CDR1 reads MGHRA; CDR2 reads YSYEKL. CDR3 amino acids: CASSQDLWSTGVDTEAFF. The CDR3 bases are TGCGCCAGCAGCCAAGATCTCTGGTCCACAGGGGTCGACACTGAAGCTTTCTTT.

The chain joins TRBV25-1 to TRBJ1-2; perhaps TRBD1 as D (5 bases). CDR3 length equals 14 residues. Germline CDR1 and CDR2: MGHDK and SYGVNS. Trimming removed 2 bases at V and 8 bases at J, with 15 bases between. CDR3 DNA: TGTGCCAGCAGTGAAGAGGGGTCGGGGCGGGGCTACACCTTC. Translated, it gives CASSEEGSGRGYTF.

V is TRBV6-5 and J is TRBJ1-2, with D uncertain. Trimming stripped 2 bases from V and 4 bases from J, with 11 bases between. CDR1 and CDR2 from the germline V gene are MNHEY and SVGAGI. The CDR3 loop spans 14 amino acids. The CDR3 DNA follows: TGTGCCAGCAGTTACGCCGGGGAGGCCTATGGCTACACCTTC. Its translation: CASSYAGEAYGYTF.

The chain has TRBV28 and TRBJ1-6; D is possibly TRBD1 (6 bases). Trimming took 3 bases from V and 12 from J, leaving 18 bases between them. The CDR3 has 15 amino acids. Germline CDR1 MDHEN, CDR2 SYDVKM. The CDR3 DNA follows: TGTGCCAGCAGTTTGGGGGCAGCAGGCTCTCGACCCCTCCACTTT. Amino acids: CASSLGAAGSRPLHF.

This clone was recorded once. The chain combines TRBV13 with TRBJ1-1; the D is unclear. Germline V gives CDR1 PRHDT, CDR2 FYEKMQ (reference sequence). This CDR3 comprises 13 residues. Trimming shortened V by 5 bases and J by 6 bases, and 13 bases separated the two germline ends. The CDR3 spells CASSRGPLAEAFF. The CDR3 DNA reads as TGTGCCAGCAGCCGCGGCCCCTTAGCTGAAGCTTTCTTT.

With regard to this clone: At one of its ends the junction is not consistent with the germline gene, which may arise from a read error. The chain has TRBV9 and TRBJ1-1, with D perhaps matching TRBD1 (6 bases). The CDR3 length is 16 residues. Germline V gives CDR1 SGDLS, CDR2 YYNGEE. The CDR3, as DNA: TGTGCCGGCAGCGTAGGGTCCCTACAGGGAAACACTGAAGCTTTCTTT. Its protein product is CAGSVGSLQGNTEAFF.

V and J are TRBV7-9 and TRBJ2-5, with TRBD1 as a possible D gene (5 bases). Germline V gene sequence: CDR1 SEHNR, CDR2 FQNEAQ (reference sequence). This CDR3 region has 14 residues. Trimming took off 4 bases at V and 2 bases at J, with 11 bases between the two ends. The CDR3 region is CASSYTTVQETQYF. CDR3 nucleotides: TGTGCCAGCAGCTACACGACAGTACAAGAGACCCAGTACTTC.

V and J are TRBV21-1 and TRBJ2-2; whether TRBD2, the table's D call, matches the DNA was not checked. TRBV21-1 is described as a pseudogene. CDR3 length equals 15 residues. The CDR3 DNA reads TGTGCCAGCAGCAAAAGCCGGGGGAGCCCCGGGGAGCTGTTTTTT. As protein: CASSKSRGSPGELFF.

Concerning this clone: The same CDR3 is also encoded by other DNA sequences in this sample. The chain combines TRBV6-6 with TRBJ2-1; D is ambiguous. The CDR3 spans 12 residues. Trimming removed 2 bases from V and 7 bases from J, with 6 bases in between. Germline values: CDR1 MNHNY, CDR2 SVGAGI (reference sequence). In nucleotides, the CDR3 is TGTGCCAGCAGTTACGCTGGGAATGAGCAGTTCTTC. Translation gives CASSYAGNEQFF.

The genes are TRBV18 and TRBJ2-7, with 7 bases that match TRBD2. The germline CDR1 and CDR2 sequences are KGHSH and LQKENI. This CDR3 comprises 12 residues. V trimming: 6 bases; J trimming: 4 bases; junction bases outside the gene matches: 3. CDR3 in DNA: TGTGCCAGCTCCCACGGGGGGTACGAGCAGTACTTC. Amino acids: CASSHGGYEQYF. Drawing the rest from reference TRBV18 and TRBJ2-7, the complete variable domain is NAGVMQNPRHLVRRRGQEARLRCSPMKGHSHVYWYRQLPEEGLKFMVYLQKENIIDESGMPKERFSAEFPKEGPSILRIQQVVRGDSAAYFCASSHGGYEQYFGPGTRLTVT.

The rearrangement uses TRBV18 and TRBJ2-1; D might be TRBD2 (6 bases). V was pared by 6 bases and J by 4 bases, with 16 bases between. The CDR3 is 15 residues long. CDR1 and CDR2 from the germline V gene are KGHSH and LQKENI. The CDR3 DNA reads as TGTGCCAGCTCCCGCGAGGTGGGGGGATACAATGAGCAGTTCTTC. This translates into CASSREVGGYNEQFF.

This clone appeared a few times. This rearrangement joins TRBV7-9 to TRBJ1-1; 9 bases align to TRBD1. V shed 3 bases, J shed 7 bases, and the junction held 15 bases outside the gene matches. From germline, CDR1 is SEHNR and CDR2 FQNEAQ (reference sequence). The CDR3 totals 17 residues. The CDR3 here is CASSFSPLGQGSNEAFF. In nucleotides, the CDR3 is TGTGCCAGCAGCTTCAGCCCTCTGGGACAGGGTTCCAATGAAGCTTTCTTT.

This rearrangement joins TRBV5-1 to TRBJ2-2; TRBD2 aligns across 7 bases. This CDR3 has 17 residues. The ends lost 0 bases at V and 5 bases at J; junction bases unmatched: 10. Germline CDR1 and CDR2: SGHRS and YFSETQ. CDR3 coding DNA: TGCGCCAGCAGCTTGGGAGCTAGCGGAGGGCGGACCGGGGAGCTGTTTTTT. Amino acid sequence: CASSLGASGGRTGELFF.